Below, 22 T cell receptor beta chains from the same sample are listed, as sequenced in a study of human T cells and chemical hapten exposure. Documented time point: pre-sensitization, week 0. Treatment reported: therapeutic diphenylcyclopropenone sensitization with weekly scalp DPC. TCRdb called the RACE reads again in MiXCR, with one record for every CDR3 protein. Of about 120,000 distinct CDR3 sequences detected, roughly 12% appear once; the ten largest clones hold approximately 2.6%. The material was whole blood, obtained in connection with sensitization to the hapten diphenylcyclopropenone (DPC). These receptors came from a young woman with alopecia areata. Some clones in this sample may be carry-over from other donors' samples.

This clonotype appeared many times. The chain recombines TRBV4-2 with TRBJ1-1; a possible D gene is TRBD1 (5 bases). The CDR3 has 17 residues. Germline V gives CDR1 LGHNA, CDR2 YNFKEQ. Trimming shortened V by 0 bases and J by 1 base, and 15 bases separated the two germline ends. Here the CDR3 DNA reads TGTGCCAGCAGCCAAGAGGACCCAGGGCGGGGGAACACTGAAGCTTTCTTT. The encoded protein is CASSQEDPGRGNTEAFF.

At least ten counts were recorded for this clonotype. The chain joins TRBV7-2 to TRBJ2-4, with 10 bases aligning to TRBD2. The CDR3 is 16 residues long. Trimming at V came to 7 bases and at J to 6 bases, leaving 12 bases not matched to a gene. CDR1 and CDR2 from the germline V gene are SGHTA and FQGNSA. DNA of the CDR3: TGTGCCAGCACCCTAAGCGGGGGGGCCGTAGGAAACATTCAGTACTTC. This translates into CASTLSGGAVGNIQYF.

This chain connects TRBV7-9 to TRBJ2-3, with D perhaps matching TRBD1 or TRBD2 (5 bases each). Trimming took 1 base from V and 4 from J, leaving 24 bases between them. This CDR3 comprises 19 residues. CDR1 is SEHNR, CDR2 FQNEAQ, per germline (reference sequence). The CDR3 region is CASSLVSSVWLGDPDTQYF. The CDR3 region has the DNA TGTGCCAGCAGCTTAGTTAGTTCGGTGTGGCTGGGGGATCCAGATACGCAGTATTTT.

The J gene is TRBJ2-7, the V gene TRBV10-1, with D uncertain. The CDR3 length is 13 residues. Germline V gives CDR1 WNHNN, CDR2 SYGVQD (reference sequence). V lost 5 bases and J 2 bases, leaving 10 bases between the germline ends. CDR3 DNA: TGCGCCAGCAGTCAAGACCTCGCCTACGAGCAGTACTTC. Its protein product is CASSQDLAYEQYF.

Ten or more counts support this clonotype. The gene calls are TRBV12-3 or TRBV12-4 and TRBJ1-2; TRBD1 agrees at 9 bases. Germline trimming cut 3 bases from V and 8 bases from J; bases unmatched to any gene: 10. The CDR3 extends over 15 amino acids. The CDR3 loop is CASSFRTGGSNGYTF. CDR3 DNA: TGTGCCAGCAGTTTTCGCACAGGGGGCAGCAACGGCTACACCTTC.

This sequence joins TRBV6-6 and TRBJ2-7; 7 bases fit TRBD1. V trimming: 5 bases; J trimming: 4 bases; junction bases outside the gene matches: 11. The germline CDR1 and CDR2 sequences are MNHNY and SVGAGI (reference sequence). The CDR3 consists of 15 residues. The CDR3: CASSGAGTERYEQYF. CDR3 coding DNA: TGTGCCAGCAGTGGTGCCGGGACAGAGAGGTACGAGCAGTACTTC.

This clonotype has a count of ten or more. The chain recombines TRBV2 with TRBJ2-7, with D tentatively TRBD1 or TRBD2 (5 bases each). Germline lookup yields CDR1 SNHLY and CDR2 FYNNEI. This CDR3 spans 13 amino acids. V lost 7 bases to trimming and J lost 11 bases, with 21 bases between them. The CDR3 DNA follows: TGTGCCAGCACCCGAGGGACGGCTCGAGAGAAGTACTTC. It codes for CASTRGTAREKYF.

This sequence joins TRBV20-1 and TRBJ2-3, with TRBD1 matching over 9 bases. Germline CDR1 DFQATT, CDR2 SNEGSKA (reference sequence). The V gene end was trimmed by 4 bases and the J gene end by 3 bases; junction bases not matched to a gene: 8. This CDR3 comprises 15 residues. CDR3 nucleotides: TGCAGTGCTAAGGCAACAGGGGGCAGAACAGATACGCAGTATTTT. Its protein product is CSAKATGGRTDTQYF.

The CDR3 DNA sequence: TGCGCCAGCAGCTTGCCACTGGGGACGGGCACAGATACGCAGTATTTT. Protein sequence: CASSLPLGTGTDTQYF. The chain couples TRBV5-1 to TRBJ2-3; D tentatively fits TRBD1 or TRBD2 (5 bases each). Germline values: CDR1 SGHRS, CDR2 YFSETQ. The CDR3 totals 16 residues. V shed 1 base and J shed 1 base, with 13 bases lying between them.

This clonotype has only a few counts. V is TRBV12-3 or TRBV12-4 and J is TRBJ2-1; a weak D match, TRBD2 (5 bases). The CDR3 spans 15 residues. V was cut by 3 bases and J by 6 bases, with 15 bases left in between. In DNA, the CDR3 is TGTGCCAGCAGTTTCCCGGGCGGGCATCGCAATGAGCAGTTCTTC. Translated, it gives CASSFPGGHRNEQFF.

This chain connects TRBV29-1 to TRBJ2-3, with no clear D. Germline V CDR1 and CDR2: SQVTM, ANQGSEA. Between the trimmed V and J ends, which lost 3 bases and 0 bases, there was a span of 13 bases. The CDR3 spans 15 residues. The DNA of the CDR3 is TGCAGCGTTGACGTCCAGGCTACTAGCACAGATACGCAGTATTTT. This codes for CSVDVQATSTDTQYF.

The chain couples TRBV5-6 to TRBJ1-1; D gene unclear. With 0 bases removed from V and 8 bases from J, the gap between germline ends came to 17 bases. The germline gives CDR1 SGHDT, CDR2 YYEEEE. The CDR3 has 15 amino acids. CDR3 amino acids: CASSLDWPNYNEAFF. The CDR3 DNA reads TGTGCCAGCAGCTTGGACTGGCCGAACTATAACGAAGCTTTCTTT. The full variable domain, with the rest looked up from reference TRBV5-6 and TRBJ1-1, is DAGVTQSPTHLIKTRGQQVTLRCSPKSGHDTVSWYQQALGQGPQFIFQYYEEEERQRGNFPDRFSGHQFPNYSSELNVNALLLGDSALYLCASSLDWPNYNEAFFGQGTRLTVV.

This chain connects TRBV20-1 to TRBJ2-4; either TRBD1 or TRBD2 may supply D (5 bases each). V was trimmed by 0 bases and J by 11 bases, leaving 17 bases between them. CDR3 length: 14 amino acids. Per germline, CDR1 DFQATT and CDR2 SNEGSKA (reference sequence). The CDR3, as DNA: TGCAGTGCTAGAGACGGGACCTCAGGAGTGGTTCAGTACTTC. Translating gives CSARDGTSGVVQYF.

CDR3 in amino acids: CSVEVGARGNQPQHF. The CDR3, as DNA: TGCAGCGTTGAAGTGGGGGCGCGAGGCAATCAGCCCCAGCATTTT. The J gene is TRBJ1-5, the V gene TRBV29-1; a possible D gene is TRBD1 (6 bases). Germline values: CDR1 SQVTM, CDR2 ANQGSEA. Trimming took off 1 base at V and 2 bases at J, with 12 bases between the two ends. The CDR3 consists of 15 residues.

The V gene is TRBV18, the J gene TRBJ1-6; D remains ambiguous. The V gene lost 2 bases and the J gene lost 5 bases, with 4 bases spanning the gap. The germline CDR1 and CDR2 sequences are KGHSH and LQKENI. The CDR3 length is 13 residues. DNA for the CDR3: TGTGCCAGCTCACCAGGGGATAATTCACCCCTCCACTTT. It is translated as CASSPGDNSPLHF.

CDR3 in amino acids: CAISESGRIQYF. The CDR3 nucleotides are TGTGCCATCAGTGAGTCAGGCCGCATTCAGTACTTC. The chain carries TRBV10-3 and TRBJ2-4; no clear D. Looked up from germline, CDR1 is ENHRY and CDR2 is SYGVKD. The CDR3 is 12 residues long. The ends were cut back, 0 bases at V and 9 bases at J, with 6 bases in the middle.

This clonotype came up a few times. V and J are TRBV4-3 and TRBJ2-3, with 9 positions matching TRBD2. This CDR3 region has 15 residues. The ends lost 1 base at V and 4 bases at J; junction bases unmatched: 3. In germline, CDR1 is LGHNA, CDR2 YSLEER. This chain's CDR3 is CASSQAGLASDTQYF. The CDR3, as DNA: TGCGCCAGCAGCCAAGCGGGACTAGCTTCAGATACGCAGTATTTT.

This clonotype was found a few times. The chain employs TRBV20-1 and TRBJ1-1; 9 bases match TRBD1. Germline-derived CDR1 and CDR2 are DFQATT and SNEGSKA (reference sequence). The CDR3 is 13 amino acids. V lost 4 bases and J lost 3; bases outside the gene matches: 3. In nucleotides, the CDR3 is TGCAGTGCTAACCGGGACAGGGACACTGAAGCTTTCTTT. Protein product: CSANRDRDTEAFF.

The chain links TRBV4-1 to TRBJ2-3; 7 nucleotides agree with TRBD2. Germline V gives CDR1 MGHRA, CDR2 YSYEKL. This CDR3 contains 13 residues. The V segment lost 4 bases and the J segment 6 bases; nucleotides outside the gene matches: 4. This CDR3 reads CASSRGLEDTQYF. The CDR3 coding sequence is TGCGCCAGCAGCCGCGGACTAGAGGATACGCAGTATTTT.

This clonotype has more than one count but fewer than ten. In DNA form, the CDR3 reads TGTGCCAGCAGACAGGGACAGGGGTTTACCGGGGAGCTGTTTTTT. Residues: CASRQGQGFTGELFF. V and J are TRBV12-3 or TRBV12-4 and TRBJ2-2; 10 bases line up with TRBD1. CDR3 length: 15 residues. V was pared by 6 bases and J by 5 bases, with 6 bases of the junction left unmatched.

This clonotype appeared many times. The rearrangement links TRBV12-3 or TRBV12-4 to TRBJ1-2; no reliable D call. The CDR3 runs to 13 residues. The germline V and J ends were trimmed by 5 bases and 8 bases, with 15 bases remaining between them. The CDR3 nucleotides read TGTGCCAGCAGTCCGCCACAAGGAGGCGGCTACACCTTC. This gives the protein CASSPPQGGGYTF.

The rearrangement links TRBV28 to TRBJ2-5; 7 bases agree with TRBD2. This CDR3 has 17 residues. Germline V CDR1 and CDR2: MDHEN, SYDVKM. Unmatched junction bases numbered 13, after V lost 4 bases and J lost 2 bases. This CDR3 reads CASSSPSLAPPQETQYF. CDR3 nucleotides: TGTGCCAGCAGTTCCCCCTCACTAGCGCCCCCGCAAGAGACCCAGTACTTC.